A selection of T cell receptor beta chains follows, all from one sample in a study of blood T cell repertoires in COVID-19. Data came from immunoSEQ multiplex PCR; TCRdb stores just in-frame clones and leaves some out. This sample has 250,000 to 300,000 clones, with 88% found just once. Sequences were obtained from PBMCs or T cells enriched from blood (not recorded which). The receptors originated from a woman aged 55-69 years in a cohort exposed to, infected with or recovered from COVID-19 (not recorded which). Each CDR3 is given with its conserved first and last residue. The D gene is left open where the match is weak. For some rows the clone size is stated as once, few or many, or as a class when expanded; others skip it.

CDR3aa: CASSLDRGYSNQPQHF
CDR3nt: TGCGCCAGCAGCTTGGACAGGGGGTATAGCAATCAGCCCCAGCATTTT
j_gene: TRBJ1-5
abundance: once
d_gene: TRBD1
v_gene: TRBV5-1

CDR3aa: CASSVDRAGAEAFF
CDR3nt: TGTGCCAGCAGCGTAGATAGGGCGGGGGCTGAAGCTTTCTTT
j_gene: TRBJ1-1
abundance: .
d_gene: .
v_gene: TRBV9

CDR3aa: CASSLAGLAGVDTQYF
CDR3nt: TGCGCCAGCAGCTTGGCAGGACTAGCGGGAGTAGATACGCAGTATTTT
j_gene: TRBJ2-3
abundance: .
d_gene: TRBD2
v_gene: TRBV5-1

CDR3aa: CASSERAAGTSGANTGELFF
CDR3nt: TGTGCCAGCAGTGAAAGAGCGGCCGGGACTAGCGGAGCCAACACCGGGGAGCTGTTTTTT
j_gene: TRBJ2-2
abundance: .
d_gene: TRBD2
v_gene: TRBV6-1

CDR3aa: CASSPGTGKDTQYF
CDR3nt: TGCGCCAGCAGCCCCGGGACAGGGAAGGATACGCAGTATTTT
j_gene: TRBJ2-3
abundance: .
d_gene: TRBD1
v_gene: TRBV5-1

CDR3aa: CASSLDTGFGGYTF
CDR3nt: TGTGCCAGCAGCTTAGACACCGGGTTCGGTGGCTACACCTTC
j_gene: TRBJ1-2
abundance: .
d_gene: .
v_gene: TRBV7-2

CDR3aa: CASSLKGGFTDTQYF
CDR3nt: TGTGCCAGCAGTTTAAAAGGGGGTTTCACAGATACGCAGTATTTT
j_gene: TRBJ2-3
abundance: .
d_gene: .
v_gene: TRBV27

CDR3aa: CASSSRDRGAEKLFF
CDR3nt: TGTGCCAGTAGTAGCCGGGACAGGGGTGCTGAAAAACTGTTTTTT
j_gene: TRBJ1-4
abundance: .
d_gene: TRBD1
v_gene: TRBV19

CDR3aa: CASSLQGARGYTF
CDR3nt: TGTGCCAGTAGTTTACAGGGCGCCCGTGGCTACACCTTC
j_gene: TRBJ1-2
abundance: .
d_gene: .
v_gene: TRBV19

CDR3aa: CASSETPDGGNTDTQYF
CDR3nt: TGCGCCAGCAGTGAGACCCCGGACGGGGGGAACACAGATACGCAGTATTTT
j_gene: TRBJ2-3
abundance: .
d_gene: TRBD2
v_gene: TRBV10-1

CDR3aa: CASSATGGATNYGYTF
CDR3nt: TGTGCCAGCAGCGCGACAGGGGGCGCGACTAACTATGGCTACACCTTC
j_gene: TRBJ1-2
abundance: .
d_gene: TRBD1
v_gene: TRBV5-4

CDR3aa: CASSPGGASENTIYF
CDR3nt: TGCGCCAGCAGCCCAGGGGGCGCGTCAGAAAACACCATATATTTT
j_gene: TRBJ1-3
abundance: .
d_gene: TRBD1
v_gene: TRBV5-1